This T cell receptor (beta chain) was documented in a study of preoperative IRX-2 immunotherapy in early breast cancer. The ends were cut back, 8 bases at V and 3 bases at J, with 16 bases in the middle. CDR1 and CDR2 (germline): MNHEY, SMNVEV (reference sequence). The CDR3 sequence is 14 residues long. Specified treatment: preoperative locoregional IRX-2 cytokine immunotherapy. This phase Ib study tested locoregional IRX-2 cytokine immunotherapy given before surgery. Here immunoSEQ multiplex PCR was the method, and the copy in TCRdb shows in-frame clones only, minus some. The profile shows more than 50,000 clones, roughly 94% of them singletons. This clone was seen a single time.

The sequence was collected from a human donor with breast cancer. Sampling was performed from a patient treated with IRX-2 immunotherapy. V and J are TRBV27 and TRBJ1-2, with D perhaps TRBD1 (5 bases). The CDR3 DNA follows: TGTGCCAGCGGTAGGGGCCGCGGAGACTATGGCTACACCTTC. It codes for CASGRGRGDYGYTF.